The 11 T cell receptor beta chains below were found in one sample sequenced in a study of identical twins. TCRdb reprocessed the 5' RACE reads via MiXCR and lists one record per CDR3 protein. Of roughly 720,000 distinct CDR3 sequences in the sample, approximately 18% are singletons; the top ten hold around 14%. The same data also went into a second study, on T cells expressing NK-cell markers.

The specimen was PBMCs. Receptors were obtained from a woman aged 18-29 years in good health.

The J gene is TRBJ2-5, the V gene TRBV18, with TRBD2 matching 9 bases. CDR1 and CDR2 from the germline V gene are KGHSH and LQKENI. With 1 base clipped from V and 2 bases from J, the junction kept 5 bases outside the gene matches. This CDR3 spans 16 amino acids. The CDR3 protein is CASSPQPAGGQETQYF. The CDR3 DNA reads TGTGCCAGCTCACCACAGCCAGCGGGGGGACAAGAGACCCAGTACTTC.

The rearrangement joins TRBV15 to TRBJ1-4; D unclear. Per the germline V gene, CDR1 is LNHNV and CDR2 is YYDKDF (reference sequence). The CDR3 loop spans 14 amino acids. V was clipped by 5 bases and J by 6 bases, with 13 bases between them. The CDR3 DNA is TGTGCCACCAGCCCGGGATCGGAGGATGAAAAACTGTTTTTT. This gives the protein CATSPGSEDEKLFF.

Ten or more counts support this clonotype. The chain is built from TRBV20-1 and TRBJ1-4; a weak D match, TRBD1 (6 bases). V was trimmed by 4 bases and J by 9 bases, leaving 15 bases between them. Germline values: CDR1 DFQATT, CDR2 SNEGSKA (reference sequence). CDR3 length: 13 residues. The CDR3 spells CSAKRTVRKKLFF. The CDR3 DNA is TGCAGTGCTAAAAGGACAGTGCGGAAAAAACTGTTTTTT.

This clonotype appeared a few times. At one end the junction does not follow the germline gene, possibly because of a read error. This chain links TRBV7-7 with TRBJ2-1; 10 bases are a match to TRBD1. In germline, CDR1 is SSHAT, CDR2 FNYEAQ (reference sequence). The CDR3 is 15 residues long. CDR3 loop: CASSPGTGAWNEQFF. In DNA form, the CDR3 reads TGTGCTAGCAGCCCTGGGACAGGGGCGTGGAATGAGCAGTTCTTC.

This clonotype has just a few counts. The chain carries TRBV9 and TRBJ1-1; D is unresolved. The germline V gene has CDR1 SGDLS and CDR2 YYNGEE. This CDR3 is 15 amino acids long. V was clipped by 3 bases and J by 1 base, with 13 bases between them. The CDR3 sequence is CASSGQDIRNTEAFF. CDR3 DNA: TGTGCCAGCAGCGGACAAGACATTCGGAACACTGAAGCTTTCTTT.

This clonotype was found many times. V usage is TRBV20-1 and J usage is TRBJ1-1, with TRBD1 as a possible D gene (5 bases). This CDR3 contains 13 residues. V lost 3 bases, J lost 1 base, and 9 bases lay in between. Germline-derived CDR1 and CDR2 are DFQATT and SNEGSKA (reference sequence). The DNA of the CDR3 is TGCAGTGCTAGTTACGGGGGGAACACTGAAGCTTTCTTT. Protein sequence: CSASYGGNTEAFF.

This clonotype occurred a few times. J is TRBJ2-7 and V is TRBV18, with D uncertain. CDR1 is KGHSH, CDR2 LQKENI, per germline. The V gene lost 6 bases and the J gene lost 5 bases, with 17 bases spanning the gap. The CDR3 loop spans 14 amino acids. This chain's CDR3 is CASSPRPAGHEQYF. CDR3 DNA: TGTGCCAGCTCCCCAAGGCCCGCCGGACACGAGCAGTACTTC.

This clonotype came up a few times. The chain joins TRBV20-1 to TRBJ1-4; perhaps TRBD1 as D (5 bases). Germline V gene lookup returns CDR1 DFQATT and CDR2 SNEGSKA (reference sequence). This CDR3 region has 14 residues. The V end lost 4 bases, the J end lost 6 bases, and 15 bases lay between the germline ends. The CDR3 DNA reads as TGCAGTGCTACGGTCGGGGCCCGAGATGAAAAACTGTTTTTT. This gives the protein CSATVGARDEKLFF.

This clonotype was seen repeatedly, ten times or more. The chain has TRBV6-1 and TRBJ2-7; 9 nucleotides align to TRBD1. V lost 6 bases and J lost 5; bases outside the gene matches: 8. The germline gives CDR1 MNHNS, CDR2 SASEGT. CDR3 length: 14 residues. Here the CDR3 reads CASRAGTGIHEQYF. CDR3 DNA: TGTGCCAGCAGGGCCGGGACAGGGATCCACGAGCAGTACTTC.

This clonotype has just a few counts. CDR3 in amino acids: CSVQVAGIGEQFF. The DNA of the CDR3 is TGCAGCGTTCAAGTAGCGGGCATCGGTGAGCAGTTCTTC. This sequence joins TRBV29-1 and TRBJ2-1, with 7 bases identical to TRBD2. CDR1 and CDR2 (germline): SQVTM, ANQGSEA. J was trimmed by 9 bases and V by 5 bases; bases with no gene match: 10. The CDR3 covers 13 residues.

The CDR3 DNA follows: TGTGCCAGCAGCTTTACTAGCGGGATTGCAGATACGCAGTATTTT. Translated: CASSFTSGIADTQYF. The gene calls are TRBV7-9 and TRBJ2-3, with 10 bases lining up with TRBD2. Germline lookup yields CDR1 SEHNR and CDR2 FQNEAQ (reference sequence). The trim removed 3 bases at V and 4 bases at J, leaving 4 bases unmatched. This CDR3 region has 15 residues.